Sequencing of this TCR beta chain was carried out in a study of T cells in Graves' hyperthyroidism and ophthalmopathy. A few counts support this clonotype. V was clipped by 3 bases and J by 1 base, with 6 bases between them. Germline V gene sequence: CDR1 PRHDT, CDR2 FYEKMQ (reference sequence). The CDR3 has 14 residues. TCR beta CDR3 regions were amplified from RNA transcripts. HTBI primers were used for first-round RT-PCR of the TCR CDR3. TCRdb independently ran MiXCR on the multiplex PCR reads; one entry per CDR3 protein. The table shows around 540,000 distinct CDR3 sequences, with around 15% occurring only once. The study based diagnoses on clinical symptoms, serum thyroxine and TRAb, thyroid ultrasound and orbital computed tomography.

The rearrangement links TRBV13 to TRBJ2-2; D ambiguous. Sequencing input: blood. The receptor comes from a woman in her 30s with Graves' ophthalmopathy. As DNA, the CDR3 is TGTGCCAGCAGCTTTATCATGAACACCGGGGAGCTGTTTTTT. Translation gives CASSFIMNTGELFF.